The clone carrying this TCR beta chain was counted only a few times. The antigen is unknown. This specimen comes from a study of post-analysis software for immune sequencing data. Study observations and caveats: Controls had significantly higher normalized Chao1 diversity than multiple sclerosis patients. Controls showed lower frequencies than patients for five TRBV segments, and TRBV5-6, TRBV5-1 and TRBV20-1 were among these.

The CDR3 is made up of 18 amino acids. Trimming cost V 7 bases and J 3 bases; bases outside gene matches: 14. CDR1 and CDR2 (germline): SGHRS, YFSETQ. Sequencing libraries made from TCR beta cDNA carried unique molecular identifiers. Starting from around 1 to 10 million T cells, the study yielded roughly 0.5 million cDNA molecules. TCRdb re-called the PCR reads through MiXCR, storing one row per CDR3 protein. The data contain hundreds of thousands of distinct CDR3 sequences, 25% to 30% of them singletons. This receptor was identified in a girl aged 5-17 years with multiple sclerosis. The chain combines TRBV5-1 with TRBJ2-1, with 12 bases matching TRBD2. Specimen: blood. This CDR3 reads CASQERLAGGLGYNEQFF. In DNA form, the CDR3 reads TGCGCCAGCCAAGAACGGCTAGCGGGGGGGCTAGGCTACAATGAGCAGTTCTTC.